Listed below are T cell receptor delta chains from one sample, sequenced in a study of gamma-delta chains in newborns, infants, children. TCRdb fed the reads to CATT. The profile shows approximately 1,300 delta-chain clones, around 2.3% of them singletons. The sequenced material came from blood. The receptors were sampled from a child in good health. Both conserved end residues are part of each CDR3. The order of the fields is CDR3 protein, CDR3 DNA, clone size, J gene, CDR3 length, D gene, V gene. The D gene is left open where the match is weak. Only part of the rows carry a size: once, few, many, or a class if the clone is expanded.

CALGPKGRGFTYTDKLIF	TGTGCTCTTGGTCCGAAAGGGCGAGGATTTACGTACACCGATAAACTCATCTTT	few	TRDJ1	18	NA	TRDV1
CALGDPNWGILSRRYTDKLIF	TGTGCTCTTGGGGATCCTAACTGGGGGATACTATCCCGGAGATACACCGATAAACTCATCTTT	large	TRDJ1	21	TRDD3	TRDV1
CACDTITGGYAKEYTDKLIF	TGTGCCTGTGACACCATTACTGGGGGATACGCGAAAGAATACACCGATAAACTCATCTTT	large	TRDJ1	20	TRDD3	TRDV2
CALGEPTSRYSLGDTPDKLIF	TGTGCTCTTGGGGAACCAACTTCCCGCTACTCTCTGGGGGATACGCCCGATAAACTCATCTTT	hyperexpanded	TRDJ1	21	TRDD3	TRDV1
CAFRVVGYWGILRIGPDKLIF	TGTGCCTTTAGAGTCGTCGGGTACTGGGGGATCCTGCGGATAGGACCCGATAAACTCATCTTT	few	TRDJ1	21	TRDD3	TRDV3
CALGESFLRMMARYTDKLIF	TGTGCTCTTGGGGAGTCCTTCCTACGAATGATGGCTAGGTACACCGATAAACTCATCTTT	large	TRDJ1	20	TRDD2	TRDV1
CACEQLGDTRGTDKLIF	TGTGCCTGTGAGCAACTGGGGGATACGCGTGGGACCGATAAACTCATCTTT	few	TRDJ1	17	TRDD3	TRDV2
CALGFQGEVLGERYTDKLIF	TGTGCTCTTGGGTTCCAGGGGGAAGTACTGGGGGAAAGGTACACCGATAAACTCATCTTT	few	TRDJ1	20	TRDD3	TRDV1
CACDTGANTRAPLYTDKLIF	TGTGCCTGTGACACCGGGGCCAATACGCGGGCCCCACTGTACACCGATAAACTCATCTTT	large	TRDJ1	20	NA	TRDV2
CACDTVYDSSWDTRQMFF	TGTGCCTGTGACACCGTTTATGATTCCTCCTGGGACACCCGACAGATGTTTTTC	large	TRDJ3	18	NA	TRDV2
CACDTAILGDRYTDKLIF	TGTGCCTGTGACACGGCCATACTGGGGGACCGGTACACCGATAAACTCATCTTT	hyperexpanded	TRDJ1	18	TRDD3	TRDV2
CALGERPSYITGGDKLIF	TGTGCTCTTGGGGAAAGGCCTTCCTACATAACTGGGGGTGATAAACTCATCTTT	few	TRDJ1	18	NA	TRDV1
CALGGPYVLGVSDKLIF	TGTGCTCTTGGGGGCCCGTATGTACTGGGGGTAAGCGATAAACTCATCTTT	medium-sized	TRDJ1	17	TRDD3	TRDV1
CACDPLNTGGKYTDKLIF	TGTGCCTGTGACCCTTTGAATACTGGGGGGAAATACACCGATAAACTCATCTTT	large	TRDJ1	18	TRDD3	TRDV2
CACDPLRLPKNPNRLSTDKLIF	TGTGCCTGTGACCCCCTTCGCCTTCCTAAAAACCCGAATAGATTATCCACCGATAAACTCATCTTT	large	TRDJ1	22	TRDD2	TRDV2
CALGEAARSMWLGFIGDKLIF	TGTGCTCTTGGGGAGGCGGCGCGGAGTATGTGGTTGGGGTTTATCGGTGATAAACTCATCTTT	NA	TRDJ1	21	NA	TRDV1
CALGAVPGVSVLYTDKLIF	TGTGCTCTTGGGGCCGTTCCCGGTGTATCGGTGCTGTACACCGATAAACTCATCTTT	medium-sized	TRDJ1	19	NA	TRDV1
CACDTLGDSGDKLIF	TGTGCCTGTGACACGCTGGGGGATAGTGGCGATAAACTCATCTTT	NA	TRDJ1	15	TRDD3	TRDV2
CSATYWGIHDKLIF	TGCTCCGCTACGTATTGGGGGATACACGATAAACTCATCTTT	medium-sized	TRDJ1	14	TRDD3	TRDV1
CALGLGPAGKLIF	TGTGCTCTTGGGCTGGGTCCCGCTGGTAAACTCATCTTT	medium-sized	TRDJ1	13	NA	TRDV1
CACDEAGGSSDKLIF	TGTGCCTGTGATGAGGCTGGGGGATCATCGGATAAACTCATCTTT	large	TRDJ1	15	TRDD3	TRDV2
CACVTLLGDTGLIF	TGTGCCTGTGTCACCTTACTGGGGGATACCGGACTCATCTTT	large	TRDJ1	14	TRDD3	TRDV2
CALGESILPTWGKYTDKLIF	TGTGCTCTTGGGGAATCGATCCTTCCTACCTGGGGGAAGTACACCGATAAACTCATCTTT	large	TRDJ1	20	NA	TRDV1
CALGAPTGHWGIRRGITDKLIF	TGTGCCCTTGGGGCCCCGACGGGCCACTGGGGGATACGAAGGGGCATCACCGATAAACTCATCTTT	few	TRDJ1	22	TRDD3	TRDV1
CACDTVTGGYAPWDTRQMFF	TGTGCCTGTGACACCGTTACTGGGGGATACGCCCCCTGGGACACCCGACAGATGTTTTTC	few	TRDJ3	20	TRDD3	TRDV2
CAPGVLPYWGIREGHTDKLIF	TGTGCCCCTGGGGTCCTTCCGTACTGGGGGATACGCGAGGGGCACACCGATAAACTCATCTTT	few	TRDJ1	21	TRDD3	TRDV1
CACDPLRLPKNPNRVSTDKLIF	TGTGCCTGTGACCCCCTTCGCCTTCCTAAAAACCCGAATAGAGTATCCACCGATAAACTCATCTTT	large	TRDJ1	22	TRDD2	TRDV2
CACETRRDWGIRNWDTRQMFF	TGTGCCTGTGAGACGCGCAGAGACTGGGGGATACGCAATTGGGACACCCGACAGATGTTTTTC	NA	TRDJ3	21	TRDD3	TRDV2
CALGELPPILRVTGGPTDKLIF	TGTGCTCTTGGGGAACTACCCCCCATCCTTAGGGTTACTGGGGGTCCCACCGATAAACTCATCTTT	medium-sized	TRDJ1	22	TRDD3	TRDV1
CACDPLGGKSGGYVTDKLIF	TGTGCCTGTGACCCCCTTGGGGGGAAGTCTGGGGGATACGTCACCGATAAACTCATCTTT	medium-sized	TRDJ1	20	TRDD3	TRDV2
CACEPHSYVAGAPYTDKLIF	TGTGCCTGTGAACCTCATTCCTACGTTGCTGGGGCCCCGTACACCGATAAACTCATCTTT	large	TRDJ1	20	NA	TRDV2
CALGEPPTTGGSGGLIVRLADKLIF	TGTGCTCTTGGGGAACCTCCTACTACTGGGGGATCTGGAGGGCTTATAGTTCGATTGGCCGATAAACTCATCTTT	large	TRDJ1	25	TRDD3	TRDV1
CACDSLRGGTYTDKLIF	TGTGCCTGTGACTCCCTAAGGGGGGGGACGTACACCGATAAACTCATCTTT	medium-sized	TRDJ1	17	NA	TRDV2
CACDSVRGDTRVDKLIF	TGCGCCTGTGATTCTGTAAGGGGGGACACGCGGGTCGATAAACTCATCTTT	NA	TRDJ1	17	NA	TRDV2
CALGDPYDGLVLGDTYTDKLIF	TGTGCTCTTGGGGACCCCTACGACGGACTCGTACTGGGGGATACTTACACCGATAAACTCATCTTT	medium-sized	TRDJ1	22	TRDD3	TRDV1
CALGELSTGGVLAYTDRLIF	TGTGCTCTTGGGGAACTCAGTACTGGGGGCGTTCTTGCCTACACCGATAGACTCATCTTT	large	TRDJ1	20	TRDD3	TRDV1
CALGEVSWSYGGWGTVYTDKLIF	TGTGCTCTTGGGGAAGTTTCCTGGTCCTACGGTGGCTGGGGGACTGTGTACACCGATAAACTCATCTTT	few	TRDJ1	23	TRDD3	TRDV1
CACDPLRATLLGALTDKLIF	TGTGCCTGCGATCCGCTCCGGGCTACGTTACTGGGGGCCCTAACCGATAAACTCATCTTT	large	TRDJ1	20	TRDD3	TRDV2
CACDLLGDQNSYTDKLIF	TGTGCCTGTGACCTACTGGGGGACCAGAATTCGTACACCGATAAACTCATCTTT	large	TRDJ1	18	TRDD3	TRDV2
CAFWYPGTWGNDKLIF	TGTGCCTTTTGGTACCCTGGGACCTGGGGGAACGATAAACTCATCTTT	medium-sized	TRDJ1	16	TRDD3	TRDV3
CACDTVLGGQTWDTRQMFF	TGTGCCTGTGACACCGTGCTGGGGGGCCAGACCTGGGACACCCGACAGATGTTTTTC	NA	TRDJ3	19	TRDD3	TRDV2
CACDVLTGGEYTDKLIF	TGTGCCTGTGACGTACTTACTGGGGGAGAGTACACCGATAAACTCATCTTT	large	TRDJ1	17	TRDD3	TRDV2
CALGALLYWGIFGTDKLIF	TGTGCTCTTGGGGCTCTTCTCTACTGGGGGATATTCGGTACCGATAAACTCATCTTT	large	TRDJ1	19	TRDD3	TRDV1
CACDTVGDKVTDKLIF	TGTGCCTGTGACACCGTGGGGGATAAAGTCACCGATAAACTCATCTTT	large	TRDJ1	16	TRDD3	TRDV2
CACDPVLGDTPKGTDKLIF	TGTGCCTGTGACCCGGTACTGGGGGATACGCCGAAGGGCACCGATAAACTCATCTTT	medium-sized	TRDJ1	19	TRDD3	TRDV2
CALGVIPTILGGDKLIF	TGTGCTCTTGGGGTGATACCTACAATCCTGGGGGGAGATAAACTCATCTTT	large	TRDJ1	17	TRDD3	TRDV1
CACDLLGDKGSWDTRQMFF	TGTGCCTGTGACCTACTGGGGGACAAAGGCTCCTGGGACACCCGACAGATGTTTTTC	large	TRDJ3	19	TRDD3	TRDV2
CALGELRTSALGGYADKLIF	TGTGCTCTTGGGGAACTCCGTACCTCTGCCCTCGGGGGATACGCCGATAAACTCATCTTT	medium-sized	TRDJ1	20	TRDD3	TRDV1
CAFLFRIQNWGMRTDKLIF	TGTGCCTTTTTATTCCGGATACAGAACTGGGGGATGCGAACCGATAAACTCATCTTT	NA	TRDJ1	19	TRDD3	TRDV3
CACDPVLGDTLSRYTDKLIF	TGTGCCTGTGATCCCGTACTGGGGGATACGCTCTCGAGGTACACCGATAAACTCATCTTT	NA	TRDJ1	20	TRDD3	TRDV2
CACDTAEMIGGSWDTRQMFF	TGTGCCTGTGACACCGCGGAAATGATAGGGGGCTCCTGGGACACCCGACAGATGTTTTTC	large	TRDJ3	20	NA	TRDV2
CACDTAVLGTVYTDKLIF	TGTGCCTGTGACACCGCGGTACTGGGGACCGTGTACACCGATAAACTCATCTTT	hyperexpanded	TRDJ1	18	TRDD3	TRDV2
CALGELAFLRMFVVGDVRYTDKLIF	TGTGCTCTTGGGGAATTGGCCTTCCTACGTATGTTCGTGGTGGGGGATGTCAGGTACACCGATAAACTCATCTTT	large	TRDJ1	25	NA	TRDV1
CALGRRSTGDTDKLIF	TGTGCTCTTGGGAGGAGGTCTACTGGGGACACCGATAAACTCATCTTT	large	TRDJ1	16	TRDD3	TRDV1
CACDTVRRRLGGPPYTDKLIF	TGTGCCTGTGACACGGTTCGGCGGAGACTGGGGGGTCCCCCGTACACCGATAAACTCATCTTT	large	TRDJ1	21	TRDD3	TRDV2
CARDTVRRRLGSPPYTDKLIF	TGTGCCCGTGACACGGTTCGGCGGAGACTGGGGAGTCCCCCGTACACCGATAAACTCATCTTT	few	TRDJ1	21	TRDD3	TRDV2
CACDTLAHTDKLIF	TGTGCCTGTGACACGTTGGCACACACCGATAAACTCATCTTT	few	TRDJ1	14	NA	TRDV2
CALGNQIPTVLPDKLTF	TGTGCTCTTGGGAACCAAATTCCTACCGTACTGCCCGATAAACTCACCTTT	NA	TRDJ1	17	TRDD2	TRDV1